This T cell receptor (beta chain) was recovered during a study of CD8 T cells in Susac syndrome. CDR3 length: 15 residues. From germline, CDR1 is LNHNV and CDR2 YYDKDF (reference sequence). V was shortened by 0 bases and J by 0 bases, with 7 bases between the two germline ends. RNA totalling about 0.45 to 1 ug underwent reverse transcription with random hexamers. By means of immunoSEQ multiplex PCR, TCR beta CDR3 spanning 54 Vbeta and 13 Jbeta underwent amplification. TCRdb reanalysed the immunoSEQ multiplex PCR reads using MiXCR and keeps one entry per CDR3 protein. The table lists some 80,000 distinct CDR3 sequences, about 93% of them singletons, with 0.26% in the top ten.

Sequencing was performed on CD8+ T cells from PBMCs. V is TRBV15 and J is TRBJ2-3; the D is unclear. The receptor was derived from a human donor in good health. The CDR3 spells CATSREDISTDTQYF. Here the CDR3 DNA reads TGTGCCACCAGCAGAGAAGACATTAGCACAGATACGCAGTATTTT.